The 17 T cell receptor beta chains in this list originate from one sample, sequenced in a study of beta chain features in type 1 diabetes. All of the isolated RNA was reverse transcribed, so expressed TCRB transcripts were sequenced. Here immunoSEQ multiplex PCR was the method, and the copy in TCRdb shows in-frame clones only, minus some. The sample carries hundreds of thousands of clones, over 9.5% recorded once. Sample: naive CD4+ T cells from blood. The source of these receptors is a woman aged 18-29 years in good health.

This clone was observed many times. This chain links TRBV10-3 with TRBJ2-5; 8 nucleotides match TRBD1. The CDR3 loop spans 14 amino acids. Trimming removed 4 bases from V and 3 bases from J; junction bases left unmatched: 4. CDR1 and CDR2 from the germline V gene are ENHRY and SYGVKD. Written as DNA, the CDR3 is TGTGCCATCAGTGGGAAGACAGGGGAAGAGACCCAGTACTTC. Residues: CAISGKTGEETQYF.

This chain joins TRBV2 and TRBJ1-2, with TRBD1 as a possible D gene (5 bases). The length of the CDR3 is 14 residues. V lost 10 bases to trimming and J lost 2 bases, with 17 bases between them. Germline V gene data show CDR1 as SNHLY and CDR2 as FYNNEI. CDR3: CAIPTATINYGYTF. CDR3 sequence (DNA): TGTGCCATACCGACAGCGACGATAAACTATGGCTACACCTTC.

The J gene is TRBJ1-3, the V gene TRBV5-1, with unresolved D. There are 13 residues in the CDR3. The V and J ends lost 0 bases and 4 bases respectively, with 5 bases between them. CDR1 and CDR2 (germline): SGHRS, YFSETQ. This CDR3 reads CASSLGSGNTIYF. In nucleotides, the CDR3 is TGCGCCAGCAGCTTGGGCTCGGGAAACACCATATATTTT.

This chain links TRBV16 with TRBJ2-7; 12 positions match TRBD2. The germline V gene has CDR1 KGHSY and CDR2 FQNENV. This CDR3 comprises 14 residues. The trim removed 4 bases at V and 4 bases at J, leaving 2 bases unmatched. This CDR3 is CASSRTSGIYEQYF. CDR3 coding DNA: TGTGCCAGCAGCCGGACTAGCGGGATATACGAGCAGTACTTC.

The sample holds a few counts of this clone. J is TRBJ2-3 and V is TRBV18, with D tentatively TRBD1 (5 bases). This CDR3 has 16 residues. Trimming removed 1 base at V and 0 bases at J, with 11 bases between. Germline V gene lookup returns CDR1 KGHSH and CDR2 LQKENI. The CDR3 spells CASSPLRAESTDTQYF. CDR3 DNA sequence: TGTGCCAGCTCACCACTCAGGGCCGAAAGCACAGATACGCAGTATTTT.

The chain recombines TRBV20-1 with TRBJ2-5; D gene uncertain. This CDR3 region has 10 residues. V lost 6 bases, J lost 7 bases, and 9 bases lay in between. The germline gives CDR1 DFQATT, CDR2 SNEGSKA (reference sequence). DNA for the CDR3: TGCAGTGCCAGTGACCGGACCCAGTACTTC. Translated: CSASDRTQYF.

The chain carries TRBV7-8 and TRBJ2-3, with 11 bases aligning to TRBD2. This CDR3 comprises 17 residues. V gave up 0 bases and J gave up 6 bases; unmatched junction bases: 8. Germline loops: CDR1 SGHVS, CDR2 FQNEAQ. For the CDR3, the DNA is TGTGCCAGCAGCTTAGCGCCTCTTAGCGGGGGGGCGGATACGCAGTATTTT. Translating it yields CASSLAPLSGGADTQYF.

V gene TRBV15 combines with J gene TRBJ1-1; D uncertain. The CDR3 extends over 15 amino acids. The V end was cut by 1 base, the J end by 5 bases, with 14 bases between. Germline CDR1 is LNHNV and CDR2 is YYDKDF (reference sequence). CDR3: CATSRAAEPGTEAFF. DNA of the CDR3: TGTGCCACCAGCAGAGCGGCCGAACCTGGGACTGAAGCTTTCTTT.

This clone was counted only a few times. This sequence joins TRBV4-1 and TRBJ2-6; D uncertain. Germline V gives CDR1 MGHRA, CDR2 YSYEKL. Trimming cost V 3 bases and J 0 bases, with 15 bases left between them. This CDR3 spans 18 amino acids. The CDR3 loop reads CASSHHGPLNSGANVLTF. DNA of the CDR3: TGCGCCAGCAGCCACCATGGACCCCTTAACTCTGGGGCCAACGTCCTGACTTTC.

The V call is TRBV7-3, the J call TRBJ2-3; 8 bases agree with TRBD2. The germline V gene has CDR1 SGHTA and CDR2 FQGTGA. This CDR3 contains 16 residues. J gave up 7 bases and V 3 bases, and 12 bases lay outside the gene matches. CDR3 loop: CASSFLPREAGYTQYF. The CDR3 nucleotides read TGTGCCAGCAGCTTTCTCCCGCGGGAGGCCGGGTATACGCAGTATTTT.

This clone was detected a few times. The chain recombines TRBV5-6 with TRBJ2-1, with D uncertain. This CDR3 is 13 amino acids long. Trimming left V 2 bases short and J 9 bases short, with 12 bases between. The V gene's germline CDR1 is SGHDT and CDR2 YYEEEE. The CDR3 spells CASSLGRVGEQFF. The CDR3 coding sequence is TGTGCCAGCAGCTTAGGAAGGGTTGGTGAGCAGTTCTTC. Full variable domain (outside the CDR3, taken from reference TRBV5-6 and TRBJ2-1): DAGVTQSPTHLIKTRGQQVTLRCSPKSGHDTVSWYQQALGQGPQFIFQYYEEEERQRGNFPDRFSGHQFPNYSSELNVNALLLGDSALYLCASSLGRVGEQFFGPGTRLTVL.

This clone showed up just a few times. CDR3 bases: TGTGCCAGCTGTCGGGGTAATTCACCCCTCCACTTT. Its protein is CASCRGNSPLHF. The chain joins TRBV7-9 to TRBJ1-6; no firm D call. The CDR3 consists of 12 residues. Deletions cut 8 bases from V and 6 bases from J, with 8 bases between. CDR1 and CDR2 from the germline V gene are SEHNR and FQNEAQ (reference sequence).

This clone was seen a handful of times. The chain is built from TRBV30 and TRBJ1-3; no reliable D call. The CDR3 contains 11 residues. The V gene's germline CDR1 is GTSNPN and CDR2 SVGIG (reference sequence). V dropped 5 bases and J dropped 3 bases, with 5 bases sitting between them. The CDR3 DNA is TGTGCCTGGCAGAGTGGAAACACCATATATTTT. Protein: CAWQSGNTIYF.

The chain uses TRBV18 and TRBJ2-1; TRBD2 aligns across 8 bases. The CDR3 has 16 amino acids. The germline CDR1 and CDR2 sequences are KGHSH and LQKENI. V shed 2 bases, J shed 2 bases, and the junction held 5 bases outside the gene matches. The CDR3 DNA sequence: TGTGCCAGCTCACCATGGCGCGGGAGGACCTACAATGAGCAGTTCTTC. Translating it yields CASSPWRGRTYNEQFF.

This sequence joins TRBV11-3 and TRBJ2-5, with a weak D call TRBD1 (5 bases). V lost 5 bases and J lost 2, with 12 bases in between. The CDR3 extends over 14 amino acids. CDR1 SGHNT and CDR2 YENEEA come from the germline V gene. CDR3 amino acids: CASSNDRQQETQYF. CDR3 nucleotide sequence: TGTGCCAGCAGCAATGACAGACAGCAAGAGACCCAGTACTTC.

This rearrangement joins TRBV23-1 to TRBJ1-5, with 8 bases lining up with TRBD1. TRBV23-1 is known as an ORF, though its function is uncertain. The CDR3 totals 18 residues. The V gene end was trimmed by 1 base and the J gene end by 0 bases; junction bases not matched to a gene: 8. The DNA of the CDR3 is TGCGCCAGCAGTCAATTCCTACCGGGACAGGATAGCAATCAGCCCCAGCATTTT. Protein sequence: CASSQFLPGQDSNQPQHF.

The CDR3 DNA reads TGTGCCAGCAGCCGAGACCCATCGGGTGGCTACACCTTC. This codes for CASSRDPSGGYTF. V and J are TRBV14 and TRBJ1-2; D call uncertain. The CDR3 covers 13 residues. From germline, CDR1 is SGHDN and CDR2 FVKESK. The V end was cut by 4 bases, the J end by 7 bases, with 13 bases between.